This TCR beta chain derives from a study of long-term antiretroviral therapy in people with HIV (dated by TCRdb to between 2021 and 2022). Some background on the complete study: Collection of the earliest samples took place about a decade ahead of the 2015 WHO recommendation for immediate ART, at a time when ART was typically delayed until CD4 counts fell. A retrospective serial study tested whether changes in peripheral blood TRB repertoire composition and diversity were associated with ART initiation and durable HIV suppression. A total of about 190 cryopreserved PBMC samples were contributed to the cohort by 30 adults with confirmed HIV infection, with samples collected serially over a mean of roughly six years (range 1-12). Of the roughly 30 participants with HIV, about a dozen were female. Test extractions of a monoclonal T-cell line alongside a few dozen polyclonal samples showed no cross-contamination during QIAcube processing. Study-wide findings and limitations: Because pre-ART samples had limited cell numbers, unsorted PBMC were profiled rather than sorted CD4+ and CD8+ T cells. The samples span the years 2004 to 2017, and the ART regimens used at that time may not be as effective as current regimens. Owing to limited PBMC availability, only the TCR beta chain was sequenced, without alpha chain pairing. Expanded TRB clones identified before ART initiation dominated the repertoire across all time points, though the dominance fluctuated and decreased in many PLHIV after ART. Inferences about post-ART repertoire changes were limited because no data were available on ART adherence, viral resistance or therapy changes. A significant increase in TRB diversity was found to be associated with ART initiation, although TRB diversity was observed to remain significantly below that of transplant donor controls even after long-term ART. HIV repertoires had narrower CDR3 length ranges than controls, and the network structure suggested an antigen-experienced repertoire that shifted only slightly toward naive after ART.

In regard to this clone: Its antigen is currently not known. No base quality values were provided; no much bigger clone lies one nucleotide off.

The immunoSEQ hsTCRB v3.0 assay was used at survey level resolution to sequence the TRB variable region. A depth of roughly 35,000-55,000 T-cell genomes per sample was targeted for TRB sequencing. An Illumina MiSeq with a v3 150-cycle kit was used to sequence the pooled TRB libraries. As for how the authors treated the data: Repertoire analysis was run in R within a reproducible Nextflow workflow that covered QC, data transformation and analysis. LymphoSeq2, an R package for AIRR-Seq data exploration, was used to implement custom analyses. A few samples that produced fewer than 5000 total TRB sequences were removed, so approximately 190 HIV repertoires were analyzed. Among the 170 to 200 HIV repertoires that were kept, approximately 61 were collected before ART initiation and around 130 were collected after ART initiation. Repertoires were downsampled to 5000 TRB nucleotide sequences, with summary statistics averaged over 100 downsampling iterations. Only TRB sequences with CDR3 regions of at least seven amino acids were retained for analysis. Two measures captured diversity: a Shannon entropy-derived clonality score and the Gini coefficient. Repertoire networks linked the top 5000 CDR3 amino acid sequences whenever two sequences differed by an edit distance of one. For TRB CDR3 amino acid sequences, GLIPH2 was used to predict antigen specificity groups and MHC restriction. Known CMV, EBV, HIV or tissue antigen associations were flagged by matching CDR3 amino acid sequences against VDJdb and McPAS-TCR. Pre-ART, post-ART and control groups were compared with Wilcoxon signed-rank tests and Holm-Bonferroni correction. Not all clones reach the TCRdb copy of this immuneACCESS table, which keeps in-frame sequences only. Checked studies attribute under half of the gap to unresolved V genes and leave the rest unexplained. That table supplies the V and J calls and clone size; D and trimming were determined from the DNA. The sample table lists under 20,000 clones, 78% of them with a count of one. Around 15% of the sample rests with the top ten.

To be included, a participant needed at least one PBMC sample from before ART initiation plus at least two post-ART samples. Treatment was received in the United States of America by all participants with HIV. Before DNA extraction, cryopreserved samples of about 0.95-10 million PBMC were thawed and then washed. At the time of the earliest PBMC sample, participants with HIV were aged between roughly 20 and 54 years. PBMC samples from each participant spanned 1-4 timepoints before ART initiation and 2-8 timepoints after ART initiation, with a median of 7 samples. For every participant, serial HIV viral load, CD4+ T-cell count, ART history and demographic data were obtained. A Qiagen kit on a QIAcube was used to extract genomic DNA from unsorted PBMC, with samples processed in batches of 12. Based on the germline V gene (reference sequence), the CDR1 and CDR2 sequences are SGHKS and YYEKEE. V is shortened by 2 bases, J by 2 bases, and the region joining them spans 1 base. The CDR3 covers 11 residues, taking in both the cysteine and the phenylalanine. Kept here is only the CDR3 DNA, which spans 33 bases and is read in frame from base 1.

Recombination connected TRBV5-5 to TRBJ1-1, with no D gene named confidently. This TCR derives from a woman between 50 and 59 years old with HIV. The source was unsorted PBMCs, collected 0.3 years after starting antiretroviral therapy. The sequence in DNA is TGTGCCAGCAGCTTTAACACTGAAGCTTTCTTT. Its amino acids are CASSFNTEAFF.